The sample holds a few counts of the clone carrying this TCR beta chain. Its antigen is undetermined. This record comes from a study of response to subunit inactivated influenza vaccine. Overall study results and limits: Authors proposed each seasonal influenza vaccination draws in few new T cells.

TCRdb redid the calling of the RT-PCR reads with MiXCR, one entry per CDR3 protein. The profile shows approximately 730,000 distinct CDR3 sequences, around 13% of them singletons. The TCR comes from a man aged 50 to 60 who received an inactivated influenza vaccine. Sequenced here: PBMCs from blood, sampled 14 to 15 days before vaccination.

The CDR3 is CASSFSFGTGGNQPQHF. For the CDR3, the DNA is TGTGCCAGCAGTTTCAGTTTCGGGACAGGGGGAAATCAGCCCCAGCATTTT. The rearrangement uses TRBV27 and TRBJ1-5; 11 bases match TRBD1. V lost 3 bases and J lost 4; bases outside the gene matches: 8. CDR3 length: 17 residues. CDR1 and CDR2 (germline): MNHEY, SMNVEV (reference sequence).